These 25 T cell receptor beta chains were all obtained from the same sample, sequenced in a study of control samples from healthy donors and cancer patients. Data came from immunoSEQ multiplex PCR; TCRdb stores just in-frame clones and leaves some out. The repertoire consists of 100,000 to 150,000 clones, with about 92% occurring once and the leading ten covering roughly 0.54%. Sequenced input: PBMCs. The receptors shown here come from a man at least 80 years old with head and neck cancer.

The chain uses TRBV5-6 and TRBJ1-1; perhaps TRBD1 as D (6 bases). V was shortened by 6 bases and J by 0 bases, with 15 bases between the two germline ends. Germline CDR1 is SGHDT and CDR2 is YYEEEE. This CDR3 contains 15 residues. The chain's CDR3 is CASTPGHLLNTEAFF. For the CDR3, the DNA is TGTGCCAGCACCCCGGGACACCTCTTGAACACTGAAGCTTTCTTT.

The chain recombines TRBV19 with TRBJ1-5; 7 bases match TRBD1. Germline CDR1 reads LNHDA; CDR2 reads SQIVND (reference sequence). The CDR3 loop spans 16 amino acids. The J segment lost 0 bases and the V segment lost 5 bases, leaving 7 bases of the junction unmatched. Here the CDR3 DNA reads TGTGCCAGTAGTGGACGACAGGGTTATAGCAATCAGCCCCAGCATTTT. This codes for CASSGRQGYSNQPQHF.

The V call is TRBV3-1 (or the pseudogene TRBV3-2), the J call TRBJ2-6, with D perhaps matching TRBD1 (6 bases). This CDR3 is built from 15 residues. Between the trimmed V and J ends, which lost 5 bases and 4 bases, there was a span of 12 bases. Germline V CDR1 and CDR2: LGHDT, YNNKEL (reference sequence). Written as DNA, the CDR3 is TGTGCCAGCAGCTACTCAGGGGTCGGGGCCAACGTCCTGACTTTC. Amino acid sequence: CASSYSGVGANVLTF.

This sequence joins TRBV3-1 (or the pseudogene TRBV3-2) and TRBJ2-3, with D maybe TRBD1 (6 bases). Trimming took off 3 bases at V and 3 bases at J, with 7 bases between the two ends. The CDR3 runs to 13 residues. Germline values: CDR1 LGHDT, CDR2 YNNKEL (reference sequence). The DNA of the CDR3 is TGTGCCAGCAGCCATAGGGGGACAGATACGCAGTATTTT. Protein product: CASSHRGTDTQYF.

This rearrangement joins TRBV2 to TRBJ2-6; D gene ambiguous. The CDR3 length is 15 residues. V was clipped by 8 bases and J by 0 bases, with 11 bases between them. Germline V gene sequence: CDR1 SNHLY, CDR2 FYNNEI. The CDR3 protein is CASGSESSGANVLTF. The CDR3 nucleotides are TGTGCCAGCGGGTCAGAGAGCTCTGGGGCCAACGTCCTGACTTTC. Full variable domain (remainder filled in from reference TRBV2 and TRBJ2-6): EPEVTQTPSHQVTQMGQEVILRCVPISNHLYFYWYRQILGQKVEFLVSFYNNEISEKSEIFDDQFSVERPDGSNFTLKIRSTKLEDSAMYFCASGSESSGANVLTFGAGSRLTVL.

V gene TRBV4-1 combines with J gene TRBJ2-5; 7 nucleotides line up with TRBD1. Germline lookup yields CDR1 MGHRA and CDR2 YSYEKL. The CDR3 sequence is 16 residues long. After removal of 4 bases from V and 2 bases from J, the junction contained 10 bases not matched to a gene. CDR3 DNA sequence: TGCGCCAGCAGCCGATCCGGGACAGCTTATCAAGAGACCCAGTACTTC. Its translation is CASSRSGTAYQETQYF.

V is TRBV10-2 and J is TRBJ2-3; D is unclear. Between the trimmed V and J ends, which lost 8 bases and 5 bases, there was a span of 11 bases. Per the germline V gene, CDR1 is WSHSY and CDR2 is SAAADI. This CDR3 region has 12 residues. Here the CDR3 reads CASWRGGDTQYF. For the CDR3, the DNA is TGCGCCAGCTGGCGAGGCGGAGATACGCAGTATTTT.

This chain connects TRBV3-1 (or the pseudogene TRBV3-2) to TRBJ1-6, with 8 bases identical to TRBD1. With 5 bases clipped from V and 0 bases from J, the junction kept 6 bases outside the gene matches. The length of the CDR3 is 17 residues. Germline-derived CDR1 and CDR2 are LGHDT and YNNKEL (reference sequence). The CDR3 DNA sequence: TGTGCCAGCAGCAAAACGACAGGGGTCTCCTATAATTCACCCCTCCACTTT. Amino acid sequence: CASSKTTGVSYNSPLHF.

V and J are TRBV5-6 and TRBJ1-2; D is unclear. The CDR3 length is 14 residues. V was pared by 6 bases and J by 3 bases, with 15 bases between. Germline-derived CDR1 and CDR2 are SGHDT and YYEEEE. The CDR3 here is CASTLHQGDYGYTF. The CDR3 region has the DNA TGTGCCAGCACCCTCCACCAAGGCGACTATGGCTACACCTTC.

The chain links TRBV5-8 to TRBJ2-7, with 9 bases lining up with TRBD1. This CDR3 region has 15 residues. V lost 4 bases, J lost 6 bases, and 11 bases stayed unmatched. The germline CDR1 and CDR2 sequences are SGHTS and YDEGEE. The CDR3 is CASSSRDRGFLEQYF. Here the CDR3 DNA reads TGTGCCAGCAGCAGCAGAGACAGGGGGTTTCTCGAGCAGTACTTC.

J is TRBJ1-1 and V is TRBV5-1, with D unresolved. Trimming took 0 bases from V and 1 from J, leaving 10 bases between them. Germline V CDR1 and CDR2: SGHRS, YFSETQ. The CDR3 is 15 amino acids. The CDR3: CASSLDVRTNTEAFF. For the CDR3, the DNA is TGCGCCAGCAGCTTGGATGTCAGGACGAACACTGAAGCTTTCTTT.

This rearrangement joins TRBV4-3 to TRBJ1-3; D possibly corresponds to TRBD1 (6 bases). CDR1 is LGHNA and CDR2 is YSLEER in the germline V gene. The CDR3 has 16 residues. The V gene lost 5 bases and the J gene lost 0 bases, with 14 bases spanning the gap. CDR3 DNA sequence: TGCGCCAGCAGCTCAGGGGCCAGGAACTCTGGAAACACCATATATTTT. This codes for CASSSGARNSGNTIYF.

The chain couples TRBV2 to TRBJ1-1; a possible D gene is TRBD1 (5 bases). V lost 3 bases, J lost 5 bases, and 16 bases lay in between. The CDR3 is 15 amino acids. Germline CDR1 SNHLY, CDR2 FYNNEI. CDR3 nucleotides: TGTGCCAGCAGTGAGGCTAGGGACGGTAGGACTGAAGCTTTCTTT. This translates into CASSEARDGRTEAFF.

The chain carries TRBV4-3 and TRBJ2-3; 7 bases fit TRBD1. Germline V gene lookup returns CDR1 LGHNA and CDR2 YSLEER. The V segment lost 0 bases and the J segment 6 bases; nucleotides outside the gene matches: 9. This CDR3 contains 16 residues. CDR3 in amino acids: CASSQDPGQWDDTQYF. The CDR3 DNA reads TGCGCCAGCAGCCAAGATCCGGGACAGTGGGACGATACGCAGTATTTT.

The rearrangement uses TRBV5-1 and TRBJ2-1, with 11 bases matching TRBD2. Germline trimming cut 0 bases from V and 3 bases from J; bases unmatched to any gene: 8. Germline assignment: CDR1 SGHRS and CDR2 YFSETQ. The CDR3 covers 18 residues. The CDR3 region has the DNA TGCGCCAGCAGCTTGGCCTCCGGGACTAGCGGACTCTACAATGAGCAGTTCTTC. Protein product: CASSLASGTSGLYNEQFF.

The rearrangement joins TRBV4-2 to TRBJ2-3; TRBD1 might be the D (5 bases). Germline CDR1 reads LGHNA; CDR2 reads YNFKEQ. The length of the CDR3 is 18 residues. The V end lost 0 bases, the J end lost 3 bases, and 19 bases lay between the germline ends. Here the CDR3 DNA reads TGTGCCAGCAGCCAAGAGTGGGGCAGTCAGGCTTCGACAGATACGCAGTATTTT. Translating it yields CASSQEWGSQASTDTQYF.

The CDR3 coding sequence is TGCGCCAGCAGCCCAGGGATGGTGGACTATGGCTACACCTTC. This codes for CASSPGMVDYGYTF. V and J are TRBV5-1 and TRBJ1-2; D might be TRBD1 (5 bases). The V end was cut by 4 bases, the J end by 3 bases, with 13 bases between. The CDR3 has 14 residues. Germline values: CDR1 SGHRS, CDR2 YFSETQ.

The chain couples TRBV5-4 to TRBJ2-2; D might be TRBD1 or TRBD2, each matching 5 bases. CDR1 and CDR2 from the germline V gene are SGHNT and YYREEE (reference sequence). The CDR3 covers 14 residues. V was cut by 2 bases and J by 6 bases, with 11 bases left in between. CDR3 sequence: CASSLWGRAGELFF. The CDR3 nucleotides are TGTGCCAGCAGCTTATGGGGACGAGCCGGGGAGCTGTTTTTT.

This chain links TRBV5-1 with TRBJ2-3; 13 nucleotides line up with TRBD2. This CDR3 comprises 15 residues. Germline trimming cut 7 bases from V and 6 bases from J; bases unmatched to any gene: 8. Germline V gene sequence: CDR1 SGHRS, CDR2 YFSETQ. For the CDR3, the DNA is TGCGCCAGCGGGTTCGGACTAGCGGGAGCGGATACGCAGTATTTT. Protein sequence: CASGFGLAGADTQYF.

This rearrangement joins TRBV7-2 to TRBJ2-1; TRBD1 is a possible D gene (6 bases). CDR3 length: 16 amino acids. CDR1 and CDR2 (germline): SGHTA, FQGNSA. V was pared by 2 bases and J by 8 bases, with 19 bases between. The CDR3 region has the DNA TGTGCCAGCAGCTTAAGGTCCAAGGGGGTGAGCGATGAGCAGTTCTTC. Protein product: CASSLRSKGVSDEQFF.

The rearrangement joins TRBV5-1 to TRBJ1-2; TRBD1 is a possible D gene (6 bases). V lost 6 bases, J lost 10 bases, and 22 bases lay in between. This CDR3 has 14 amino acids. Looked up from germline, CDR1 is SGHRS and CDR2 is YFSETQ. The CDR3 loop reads CASNDGSVGGSYTF. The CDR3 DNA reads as TGCGCCAGCAACGACGGCTCCGTAGGGGGTTCCTACACCTTC.

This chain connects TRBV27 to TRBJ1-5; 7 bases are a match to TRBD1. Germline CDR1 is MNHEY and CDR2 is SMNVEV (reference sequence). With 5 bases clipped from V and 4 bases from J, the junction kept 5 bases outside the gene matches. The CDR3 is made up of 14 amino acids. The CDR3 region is CASSPGTDNQPQHF. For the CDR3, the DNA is TGTGCCAGCAGTCCCGGGACAGATAATCAGCCCCAGCATTTT.

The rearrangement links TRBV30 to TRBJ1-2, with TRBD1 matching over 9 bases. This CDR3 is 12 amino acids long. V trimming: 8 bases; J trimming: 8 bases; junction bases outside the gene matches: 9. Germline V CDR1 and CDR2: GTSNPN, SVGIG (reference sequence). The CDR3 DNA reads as TGTGCCGGAGCCGGGACAGGGTTAGGCTACACCTTC. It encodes CAGAGTGLGYTF. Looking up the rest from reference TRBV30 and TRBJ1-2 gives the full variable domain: SQTIHQWPATLVQPVGSPLSLECTVEGTSNPNLYWYRQAAGRGLQLLFYSVGIGQISSEVPQNLSASRPQDRQFILSSKKLLLSDSGFYLCAGAGTGLGYTFGSGTRLTVV.

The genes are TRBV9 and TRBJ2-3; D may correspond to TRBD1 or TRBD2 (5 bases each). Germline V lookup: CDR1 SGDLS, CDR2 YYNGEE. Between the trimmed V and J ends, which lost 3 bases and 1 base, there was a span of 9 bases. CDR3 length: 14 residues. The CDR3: CASSARDRTDTQYF. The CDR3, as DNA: TGTGCCAGCAGCGCAAGGGACCGCACAGATACGCAGTATTTT.

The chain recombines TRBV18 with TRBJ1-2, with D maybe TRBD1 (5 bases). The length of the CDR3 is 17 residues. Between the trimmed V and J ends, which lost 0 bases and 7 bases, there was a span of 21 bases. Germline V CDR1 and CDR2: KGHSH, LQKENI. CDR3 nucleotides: TGTGCCAGCTCACCACCGCTAGGGGATCCCTGGAAGGGTGGCTACACCTTC. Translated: CASSPPLGDPWKGGYTF. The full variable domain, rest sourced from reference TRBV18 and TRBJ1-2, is NAGVMQNPRHLVRRRGQEARLRCSPMKGHSHVYWYRQLPEEGLKFMVYLQKENIIDESGMPKERFSAEFPKEGPSILRIQQVVRGDSAAYFCASSPPLGDPWKGGYTFGSGTRLTVV.